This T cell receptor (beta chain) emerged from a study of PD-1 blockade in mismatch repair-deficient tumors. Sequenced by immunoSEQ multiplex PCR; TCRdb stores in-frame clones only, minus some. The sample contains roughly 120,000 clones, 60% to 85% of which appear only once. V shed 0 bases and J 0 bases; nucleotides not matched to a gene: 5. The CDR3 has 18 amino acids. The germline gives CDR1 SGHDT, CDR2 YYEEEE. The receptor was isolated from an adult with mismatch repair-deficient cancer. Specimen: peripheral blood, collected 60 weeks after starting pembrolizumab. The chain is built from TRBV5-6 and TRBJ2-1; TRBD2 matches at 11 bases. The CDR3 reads CASSLGLAGLSSYNEQFF. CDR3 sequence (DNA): TGTGCCAGCAGCTTGGGACTAGCGGGGCTTAGCTCCTACAATGAGCAGTTCTTC.